The 20 T cell receptor beta chains below were found in one sample sequenced in a study of Ad26.COV2.S vaccination and SARS-CoV-2 variants. TCRdb's table, derived via immunoSEQ multiplex PCR, lists solely in-frame clones and lacks some. This sample has more than 300,000 clones; about 88% occur once, and the top ten carry about 6.4%. Treatment here: approximately 18 received Ad26.COV2.S at low or high dose, single or two shots; roughly five received placebo; per-sample allocation not given. Each sample was drawn 63 days after the first injection (of vaccine or placebo). Sequenced here: peripheral blood, sampled in a trial of Ad26.COV2.S vaccine versus placebo. These TCRs come from a person aged 18-60 years who received the Ad26.COV2.S COVID-19 vaccine or a placebo.

The rearrangement links TRBV3-1 (or the pseudogene TRBV3-2) to TRBJ1-3; 11 positions match TRBD1. Germline loops: CDR1 LGHDT, CDR2 YNNKEL (reference sequence). The CDR3 covers 16 residues. V dropped 3 bases and J dropped 4; count of bases not matched to a gene: 5. CDR3 amino acids: CASSHGQGAWGNTIYF. In DNA form, the CDR3 reads TGTGCCAGCAGCCACGGACAGGGGGCGTGGGGAAACACCATATATTTT.

The sample holds a few counts of this clone. The J gene is TRBJ1-3, the V gene TRBV9; 8 positions agree with TRBD1. The CDR3 contains 18 residues. V dropped 0 bases and J dropped 0; count of bases not matched to a gene: 8. The germline V gene encodes CDR1 SGDLS and CDR2 YYNGEE. CDR3 DNA: TGTGCCAGCAGCGTAGGTGTGACAGGGGCTCCCTCTGGAAACACCATATATTTT. Protein sequence: CASSVGVTGAPSGNTIYF.

The rearrangement links TRBV7-3 to TRBJ2-1; 12 nucleotides align to TRBD2. The junction had 5 bases not matched to a gene; V was cut back by 4 bases and J by 7 bases. The V gene's germline CDR1 is SGHTA and CDR2 FQGTGA. The CDR3 has 15 residues. The CDR3 is CASSSQTSGRNEQFF. The CDR3 region has the DNA TGTGCCAGCAGCTCACAGACTAGCGGGAGAAATGAGCAGTTCTTC.

The rearrangement links TRBV11-2 to TRBJ2-1; D possibly corresponds to TRBD2 (6 bases). CDR3 length equals 13 residues. CDR1 is SGHAT, CDR2 FQNNGV, per germline. V was pared by 9 bases and J by 3 bases, with 12 bases between. As DNA, the CDR3 is TGTGCCAGTAGTCGGGAGCTCTACAATGAGCAGTTCTTC. Its translation is CASSRELYNEQFF. Drawing the rest from reference TRBV11-2 and TRBJ2-1, the complete variable domain is EAGVAQSPRYKIIEKRQSVAFWCNPISGHATLYWYQQILGQGPKLLIQFQNNGVVDDSQLPKDRFSAERLKGVDSTLKIQPAKLEDSAVYLCASSRELYNEQFFGPGTRLTVL.

This sequence joins TRBV4-1 and TRBJ2-1; TRBD2 aligns across 12 bases. V lost 4 bases to trimming and J lost 8 bases; unmatched junction nucleotides: 12. This CDR3 is built from 17 residues. The germline V gene has CDR1 MGHRA and CDR2 YSYEKL. The CDR3 loop is CASSPDRTSGTRDEQFF. The DNA for the CDR3 is TGCGCCAGCAGCCCTGACAGGACTAGCGGGACTAGGGATGAGCAGTTCTTC.

This rearrangement joins TRBV7-3 to TRBJ1-5; D gene ambiguous. CDR3 size: 15 residues. Trimming took 2 bases from V and 0 from J, leaving 8 bases between them. Germline loops: CDR1 SGHTA, CDR2 FQGTGA. The CDR3 protein is CASSLLGHSNQPQHF. The DNA of the CDR3 is TGTGCCAGCAGCTTACTGGGCCATAGCAATCAGCCCCAGCATTTT.

In its sample, this clone was seen once. The V and J genes are TRBV5-4 and TRBJ2-3, with 7 positions matching TRBD2. This CDR3 contains 15 residues. Germline trimming cut 1 base from V and 1 base from J; bases unmatched to any gene: 3. Germline assignment: CDR1 SGHNT and CDR2 YYREEE (reference sequence). The CDR3 reads CASSLTGGGTDTQYF. DNA of the CDR3: TGTGCCAGCAGCTTGACGGGGGGTGGCACAGATACGCAGTATTTT.

The chain employs TRBV7-7 and TRBJ2-2, with unresolved D. V was trimmed by 6 bases and J by 4 bases, leaving 15 bases between them. This CDR3 is 15 amino acids long. Germline CDR1 SSHAT, CDR2 FNYEAQ (reference sequence). In DNA, the CDR3 is TGTGCCAGCAGGGCAACTGGGTTGGGCACCGGGGAGCTGTTTTTT. Encoded protein: CASRATGLGTGELFF.

For the CDR3, the DNA is TGTGCCAGCAGCGTCCCGACAGGGGGCGTTGGCACCGGGGAGCTGTTTTTT. Translated, it gives CASSVPTGGVGTGELFF. The chain links TRBV5-4 to TRBJ2-2; 10 bases agree with TRBD1. CDR3 size: 17 residues. Germline assignment: CDR1 SGHNT and CDR2 YYREEE (reference sequence). J gave up 4 bases and V 4 bases, and 10 bases lay outside the gene matches.

The chain couples TRBV19 to TRBJ2-5; 7 bases align to TRBD2. CDR3 length: 14 residues. Unmatched junction bases numbered 1, after V lost 3 bases and J lost 0 bases. Per germline, CDR1 LNHDA and CDR2 SQIVND (reference sequence). CDR3 residues: CASSMGGDQETQYF. DNA of the CDR3: TGTGCCAGTAGTATGGGGGGGGACCAAGAGACCCAGTACTTC.

The chain carries TRBV5-6 and TRBJ2-2; D perhaps matches TRBD2 (6 bases). This CDR3 spans 16 amino acids. Deletions cut 1 base from V and 7 bases from J, with 17 bases between. Germline lookup yields CDR1 SGHDT and CDR2 YYEEEE. CDR3 loop: CASSLLTGDPFGELFF. CDR3 sequence (DNA): TGTGCCAGCAGCTTGCTGACGGGGGATCCTTTCGGGGAGCTGTTTTTT.

Here the CDR3 reads CASSQVSSDPRSYGYTF. DNA for the CDR3: TGCGCCAGCAGCCAAGTCTCTTCGGACCCGAGGTCCTATGGCTACACCTTC. The V and J genes are TRBV4-3 and TRBJ1-2, with D unresolved. With 1 base removed from V and 4 bases from J, the gap between germline ends came to 19 bases. Per the germline V gene, CDR1 is LGHNA and CDR2 is YSLEER. This CDR3 comprises 17 residues.

CDR3 in DNA: TGCGCCAGCAGCCAAGGCAGGGGTGGCGAGCAGTACTTC. This codes for CASSQGRGGEQYF. V gene TRBV4-3 combines with J gene TRBJ2-7; a possible D gene is TRBD1 (6 bases). V was shortened by 1 base and J by 6 bases, with 10 bases between the two germline ends. The CDR3 runs 13 residues. Germline V CDR1 and CDR2: LGHNA, YSLEER.

The chain couples TRBV11-2 to TRBJ2-2, with D possibly matching TRBD2 (6 bases). V was clipped by 3 bases and J by 4 bases, with 12 bases between them. The CDR3 has 15 amino acids. From germline, CDR1 is SGHAT and CDR2 FQNNGV. The CDR3 region is CASSFGGLVTGELFF. Here the CDR3 DNA reads TGTGCCAGCAGCTTCGGGGGACTTGTCACCGGGGAGCTGTTTTTT.

J is TRBJ2-7 and V is TRBV6-1; 9 bases are a match to TRBD2. Germline V CDR1 and CDR2: MNHNS, SASEGT. The CDR3 sequence is 17 residues long. Germline trimming cut 2 bases from V and 6 bases from J; bases unmatched to any gene: 14. The CDR3 spells CASSELFSGGAGLEQYF. CDR3 bases: TGTGCCAGCAGTGAACTTTTTAGCGGGGGCGCAGGGCTCGAGCAGTACTTC.

This chain uses TRBV4-3 with TRBJ2-7; 9 bases line up with TRBD2. The germline V gene has CDR1 LGHNA and CDR2 YSLEER. CDR3 length: 16 amino acids. The junction had 7 bases not matched to a gene; V was cut back by 1 base and J by 3 bases. The CDR3: CASSQGVLAGIYEQYF. Written as DNA, the CDR3 is TGCGCCAGCAGCCAAGGGGTCCTAGCGGGGATCTACGAGCAGTACTTC.

V gene TRBV4-2 combines with J gene TRBJ1-5; tentative D call: TRBD1 (6 bases). The ends were cut back, 0 bases at V and 3 bases at J, with 12 bases in the middle. The CDR3 has 16 amino acids. Germline lookup yields CDR1 LGHNA and CDR2 YNFKEQ. The CDR3 protein is CASSQDRTANNQPQHF. The CDR3 DNA reads TGTGCCAGCAGCCAAGATAGGACAGCGAACAATCAGCCCCAGCATTTT.

The gene calls are TRBV4-3 and TRBJ1-2; D is perhaps TRBD1 (5 bases). This CDR3 region has 18 residues. Between the trimmed V and J ends, which lost 0 bases and 4 bases, there was a span of 21 bases. CDR1 and CDR2 from the germline V gene are LGHNA and YSLEER. The CDR3 DNA reads as TGCGCCAGCAGCCAAGATATGGGGCAGACCTCCCTTTCCTATGGCTACACCTTC. Its translation is CASSQDMGQTSLSYGYTF.

The V and J genes are TRBV10-3 and TRBJ2-2; 8 bases are shared with TRBD1. CDR1 is ENHRY and CDR2 is SYGVKD in the germline V gene. V gave up 8 bases and J gave up 6 bases; unmatched junction bases: 11. The CDR3 covers 15 residues. The CDR3 loop reads CAIEDRQGMAGELFF. In DNA, the CDR3 is TGTGCCATCGAAGACCGACAGGGGATGGCCGGGGAGCTGTTTTTT.

This clone was counted a single time. The genes are TRBV29-1 and TRBJ2-7, with 10 positions matching TRBD1. The CDR3 is made up of 13 amino acids. V lost 1 base, J lost 5 bases, and 2 bases stayed unmatched. Germline V gene sequence: CDR1 SQVTM, CDR2 ANQGSEA. DNA for the CDR3: TGCAGCGTTGAAGGACAGGGGGCCAACGAGCAGTACTTC. Protein sequence: CSVEGQGANEQYF.